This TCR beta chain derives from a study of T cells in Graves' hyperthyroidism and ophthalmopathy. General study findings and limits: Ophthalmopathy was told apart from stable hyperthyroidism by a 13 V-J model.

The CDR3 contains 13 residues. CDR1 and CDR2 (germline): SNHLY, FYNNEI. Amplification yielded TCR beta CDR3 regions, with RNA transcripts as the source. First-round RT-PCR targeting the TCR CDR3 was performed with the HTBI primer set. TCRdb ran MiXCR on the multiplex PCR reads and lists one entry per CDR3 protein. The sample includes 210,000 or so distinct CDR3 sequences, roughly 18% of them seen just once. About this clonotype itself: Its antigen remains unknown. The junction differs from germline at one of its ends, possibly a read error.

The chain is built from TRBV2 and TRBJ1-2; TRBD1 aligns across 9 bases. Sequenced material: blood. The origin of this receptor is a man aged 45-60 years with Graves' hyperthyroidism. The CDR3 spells CASTGQGSFGYAF. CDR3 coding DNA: TGTGCCAGCACGGGACAGGGTTCCTTTGGCTACGCCTTC.